These 25 T cell receptor beta chains were all obtained from the same sample, sequenced in a study of graft-versus-host responses after intestinal transplantation. Antigens for these TCRs are unknown. Libraries were prepared by immunoSEQ multiplex PCR; TCRdb keeps only in-frame clonotypes and omits some of them. The sample consists of under 100,000 clones, less than 95% of them appearing once. The sample consisted of unstimulated CD4+ T cells sorted from spleen or lymph node cells, taken before transplant. The receptors stem from a human donor who was the organ donor for an intestinal transplant.

The V and J genes are TRBV28 and TRBJ1-2, with 7 bases identical to TRBD1. The V gene end was trimmed by 5 bases and the J gene end by 2 bases; junction bases not matched to a gene: 14. Germline CDR1 reads MDHEN; CDR2 reads SYDVKM. This CDR3 has 17 residues. This CDR3 reads CASSPMTGSGLNYGYTF. The CDR3 nucleotides are TGTGCCAGCAGTCCGATGACAGGGTCGGGGCTCAACTATGGCTACACCTTC.

The chain combines TRBV7-9 with TRBJ2-5, with unresolved D. Germline CDR1 is SEHNR and CDR2 is FQNEAQ (reference sequence). The CDR3 runs to 14 residues. V lost 0 bases, J lost 1 base, and 6 bases lay in between. Here the CDR3 DNA reads TGTGCCAGCAGCTTAGCGTCCAGCCAAGAGACCCAGTACTTC. This gives the protein CASSLASSQETQYF.

CDR3 sequence (DNA): TGTGCCAGCAGTTTGAGGGACCGATCCTACGAGCAGTACTTC. This sequence encodes CASSLRDRSYEQYF. The V gene is TRBV27, the J gene TRBJ2-7; D could derive from TRBD1 or TRBD2 (5 bases each). There are 14 residues in the CDR3. V lost 3 bases and J 1 base, leaving 10 bases between the germline ends. Per germline, CDR1 MNHEY and CDR2 SMNVEV (reference sequence).

The J gene is TRBJ2-3, the V gene TRBV9; 10 bases match TRBD2. The germline V gene has CDR1 SGDLS and CDR2 YYNGEE. Trimming removed 0 bases from V and 1 base from J; junction bases left unmatched: 2. This CDR3 contains 16 residues. The CDR3 spells CASSVATSGGTDTQYF. CDR3 DNA: TGTGCCAGCAGCGTAGCTACTAGCGGGGGCACAGATACGCAGTATTTT.

The chain uses TRBV19 and TRBJ2-2; the match to TRBD1 covers 9 bases. The CDR3 length is 14 residues. In germline, CDR1 is LNHDA, CDR2 SQIVND (reference sequence). J gave up 4 bases and V 8 bases, and 5 bases lay outside the gene matches. CDR3 bases: TGTGCCAGTGAAGACAGGGGGGGCACCGGGGAGCTGTTTTTT. Its translation is CASEDRGGTGELFF.

A word on this clone: The same CDR3 can be traced to other DNA sequences in this sample. This rearrangement joins TRBV9 to TRBJ2-3, with 8 bases lining up with TRBD1. Germline loops: CDR1 SGDLS, CDR2 YYNGEE. The V and J ends lost 4 bases and 0 bases, in that order; junction bases with no gene match: 7. CDR3 length: 16 amino acids. CDR3 amino acids: CASSLDRGQSTDTQYF. CDR3 DNA: TGTGCCAGCAGCCTCGACAGGGGACAGAGCACAGATACGCAGTATTTT. The variable domain in full, completed from reference TRBV9 and TRBJ2-3, reads DSGVTQTPKHLITATGQRVTLRCSPRSGDLSVYWYQQSLDQGLQFLIQYYNGEERAKGNILERFSAQQFPDLHSELNLSSLELGDSALYFCASSLDRGQSTDTQYFGPGTRLTVL.

This chain connects TRBV11-2 to TRBJ2-5, with a tentative D call TRBD2 (5 bases). CDR1 is SGHAT, CDR2 FQNNGV, per germline. Trimming took off 3 bases at V and 1 base at J, with 12 bases between the two ends. The CDR3 runs 15 residues. For the CDR3, the DNA is TGTGCCAGCAGCTTGCGGCGGGTGAGCCAAGAGACCCAGTACTTC. This gives the protein CASSLRRVSQETQYF.

The rearrangement joins TRBV10-3 to TRBJ2-7; 7 nucleotides agree with TRBD1. CDR1 and CDR2 (germline): ENHRY, SYGVKD. After removal of 6 bases from V and 3 bases from J, the junction contained 8 bases not matched to a gene. There are 14 residues in the CDR3. CDR3 DNA sequence: TGTGCCATCAGGCAGGGGGACATAGGCTACGAGCAGTACTTC. Amino acid sequence: CAIRQGDIGYEQYF.

The chain combines TRBV7-2 with TRBJ2-3; 8 bases align to TRBD2. CDR1 SGHTA and CDR2 FQGNSA come from the germline V gene. The CDR3 length is 13 residues. The trim removed 2 bases at V and 14 bases at J, leaving 9 bases unmatched. The chain's CDR3 is CASSLLRGATGYF. CDR3 bases: TGTGCCAGCAGCTTACTGCGGGGGGCCACCGGGTATTTT.

The V call is TRBV29-1, the J call TRBJ2-3; D not certain. This CDR3 spans 11 amino acids. The V end lost 4 bases, the J end lost 3 bases, and 5 bases lay between the germline ends. CDR1 is SQVTM and CDR2 is ANQGSEA in the germline V gene. The CDR3 spells CSVVVTDTQYF. Written as DNA, the CDR3 is TGCAGCGTTGTAGTGACAGATACGCAGTATTTT.

The chain recombines TRBV6-6 with TRBJ2-1; 10 bases line up with TRBD2. Germline CDR1 reads MNHNY; CDR2 reads SVGAGI (reference sequence). CDR3 length: 15 residues. Trimming at V came to 5 bases and at J to 7 bases, leaving 8 bases not matched to a gene. CDR3 sequence reads: CASSRISGGGNEQFF. In DNA form, the CDR3 reads TGTGCCAGCAGTCGAATCAGCGGGGGGGGGAATGAGCAGTTCTTC.

The CDR3 sequence: CASSPRDRDRRSYNEQFF. CDR3 DNA: TGTGCCAGCAGCCCGCGCGACAGGGACAGACGCTCCTACAATGAGCAGTTCTTC. The chain joins TRBV7-6 to TRBJ2-1, with 7 bases that match TRBD1. The CDR3 loop spans 18 amino acids. Germline-derived CDR1 and CDR2 are SGHVS and FNYEAQ. After removal of 5 bases from V and 0 bases from J, the junction contained 13 bases not matched to a gene.

For the CDR3, the DNA is TGTGCTAGTGGTTCAAACGCCGGGGCCGCCTACGAGCAGTACTTC. Translated, it gives CASGSNAGAAYEQYF. The chain recombines TRBV12-5 with TRBJ2-7, with D perhaps assigned TRBD1 or TRBD2 (5 bases each). Trimming cost V 4 bases and J 2 bases, with 15 bases left between them. CDR1 and CDR2 (germline): LGHNT, FRNRAP. This CDR3 is 15 amino acids long.

The genes are TRBV7-2 and TRBJ2-7; D is uncertain. From germline, CDR1 is SGHTA and CDR2 FQGNSA. Trimming took 5 bases from V and 4 from J, leaving 15 bases between them. The CDR3 is 14 residues long. This CDR3 is CASSRNTGGYEQYF. The CDR3 nucleotides are TGTGCCAGCAGCAGGAACACGGGCGGTTACGAGCAGTACTTC.

This chain joins TRBV5-1 and TRBJ1-6; a weak D match, TRBD1 (6 bases). Trimming pared 4 bases from V and 5 bases from J, leaving 16 bases between. The CDR3 runs 16 residues. Germline V gene data show CDR1 as SGHRS and CDR2 as YFSETQ. The chain's CDR3 is CASSKEGVLNNSPLHF. As DNA, the CDR3 is TGCGCCAGCAGCAAGGAGGGGGTTTTGAATAATTCACCCCTCCACTTT.

Note on this clone: The junction shows a germline mismatch at one end, possibly a read error. This rearrangement joins TRBV11-1 to TRBJ2-7, with TRBD2 as a possible D gene (5 bases). CDR3 length equals 14 residues. CDR1 is SGHAT, CDR2 FQDESV, per germline (reference sequence). The CDR3 here is CAGSFSRGLGEQYF. The CDR3 DNA reads as TGTGCCGGCAGCTTTTCTAGAGGGTTGGGCGAGCAGTACTTC.

V and J are TRBV5-1 and TRBJ2-2; D may be TRBD1 or TRBD2 (5 bases each). The CDR3 contains 16 residues. Germline V gives CDR1 SGHRS, CDR2 YFSETQ. V was cut by 7 bases and J by 1 base, with 17 bases left in between. CDR3 coding DNA: TGCGCCAGCCAGGTCGAAGCAGGGAGGAACACCGGGGAGCTGTTTTTT. This sequence encodes CASQVEAGRNTGELFF.

The V gene is TRBV4-2, the J gene TRBJ2-1; TRBD2 matches 7 bases. Germline lookup yields CDR1 LGHNA and CDR2 YNFKEQ. There are 17 residues in the CDR3. Unmatched junction bases numbered 8, after V lost 3 bases and J lost 0 bases. CDR3 amino acids: CASSQDVAGSSYNEQFF. CDR3 DNA sequence: TGTGCCAGCAGCCAGGATGTAGCGGGTAGCTCCTACAATGAGCAGTTCTTC.

The chain recombines TRBV21-1 with TRBJ1-5; the DNA was not compared with TRBD1, the D call given in the table. TRBV21-1 is annotated as a pseudogene. The CDR3 covers 16 residues. The CDR3 DNA follows: TGTGCCAGCAGCAAAAAGGGACAGCTAATCAATCAGCCCCAGCATTTT. Amino acid sequence: CASSKKGQLINQPQHF.

This chain uses TRBV11-1 with TRBJ2-1, with 8 bases matching TRBD2. Germline CDR1 is SGHAT and CDR2 is FQDESV (reference sequence). The CDR3 is made up of 17 amino acids. With V trimmed by 5 bases and J by 7 bases, 16 bases remained unmatched. The CDR3 DNA follows: TGTGCCAGCAGCCCAGCGGGCGGCTCGCGGGGGGATAATGAGCAGTTCTTC. Protein sequence: CASSPAGGSRGDNEQFF.

This clone was observed once. V and J are TRBV6-1 and TRBJ2-7; no definite D call. The germline CDR1 and CDR2 sequences are MNHNS and SASEGT. This CDR3 is 13 amino acids long. The V end was cut by 3 bases, the J end by 6 bases, with 12 bases between. CDR3 in amino acids: CASSDPRQGEQYF. For the CDR3, the DNA is TGTGCCAGCAGTGACCCCAGACAAGGCGAGCAGTACTTC.

This clone has more than one count but fewer than ten. The rearrangement links TRBV11-2 to TRBJ1-3; D gene unclear. The CDR3 is 17 residues long. Germline assignment: CDR1 SGHAT and CDR2 FQNNGV. V gave up 0 bases and J gave up 0 bases, with 12 bases separating them. In DNA form, the CDR3 reads TGTGCCAGCAGCTTAGATCTAGTGTCAGTCTCTGGAAACACCATATATTTT. Amino acid sequence: CASSLDLVSVSGNTIYF.

The chain carries TRBV4-1 and TRBJ2-5, with TRBD1 identical over 10 bases. This CDR3 region has 17 residues. V was clipped by 2 bases and J by 2 bases; unmatched bases: 8. In germline, CDR1 is MGHRA, CDR2 YSYEKL. For the CDR3, the DNA is TGCGCCAGCAGCCAAAACGACAGGGGGCGGTCACAAGAGACCCAGTACTTC. Translating gives CASSQNDRGRSQETQYF.

V gene TRBV28 combines with J gene TRBJ2-7; D not certain. Deletions cut 1 base from V and 2 bases from J, with 9 bases between. Germline loops: CDR1 MDHEN, CDR2 SYDVKM. The CDR3 runs to 14 residues. CDR3 in amino acids: CASSLFGRTYEQYF. As DNA, the CDR3 is TGTGCCAGCAGTTTATTTGGCAGGACCTACGAGCAGTACTTC.

This clone was detected only a few times. The sample carries other DNA sequences with the same CDR3. The chain carries TRBV6-5 and TRBJ1-6, with D possibly TRBD1 on 5 matching bases. This CDR3 is 15 amino acids long. The V gene lost 2 bases and the J gene lost 7 bases, with 12 bases spanning the gap. Germline CDR1 and CDR2: MNHEY and SVGAGI. For the CDR3, the DNA is TGTGCCAGCAGTTACGTGGTCGACAGCAATTCACCCCTCCACTTT. This codes for CASSYVVDSNSPLHF.